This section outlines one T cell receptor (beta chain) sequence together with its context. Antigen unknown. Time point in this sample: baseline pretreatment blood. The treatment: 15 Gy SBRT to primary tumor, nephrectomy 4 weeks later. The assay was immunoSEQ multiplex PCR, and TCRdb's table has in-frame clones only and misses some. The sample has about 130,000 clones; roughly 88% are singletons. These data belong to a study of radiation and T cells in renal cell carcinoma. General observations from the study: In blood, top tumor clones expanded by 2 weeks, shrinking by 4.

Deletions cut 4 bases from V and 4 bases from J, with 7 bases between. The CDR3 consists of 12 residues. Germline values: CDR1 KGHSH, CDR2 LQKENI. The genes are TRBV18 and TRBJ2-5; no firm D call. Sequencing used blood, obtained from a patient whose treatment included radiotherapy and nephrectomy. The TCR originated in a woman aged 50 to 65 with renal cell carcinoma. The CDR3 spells CASSQTIETQYF. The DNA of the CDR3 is TGTGCCAGCTCACAAACCATAGAGACCCAGTACTTC.